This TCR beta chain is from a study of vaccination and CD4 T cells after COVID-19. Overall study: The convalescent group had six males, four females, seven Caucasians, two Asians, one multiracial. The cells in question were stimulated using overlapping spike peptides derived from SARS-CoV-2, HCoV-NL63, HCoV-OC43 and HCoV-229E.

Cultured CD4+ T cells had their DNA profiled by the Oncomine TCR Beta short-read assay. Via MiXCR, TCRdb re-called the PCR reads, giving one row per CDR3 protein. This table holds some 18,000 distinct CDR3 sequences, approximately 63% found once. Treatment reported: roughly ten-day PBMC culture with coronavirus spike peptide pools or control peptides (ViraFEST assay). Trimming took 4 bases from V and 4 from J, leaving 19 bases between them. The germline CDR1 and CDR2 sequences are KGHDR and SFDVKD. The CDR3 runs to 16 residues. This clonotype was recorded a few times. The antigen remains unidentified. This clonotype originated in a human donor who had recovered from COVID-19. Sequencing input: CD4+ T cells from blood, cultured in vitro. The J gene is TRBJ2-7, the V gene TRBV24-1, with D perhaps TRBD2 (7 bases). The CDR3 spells CATSEGKGGLLYEQYF. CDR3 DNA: TGTGCCACCAGTGAAGGAAAGGGGGGGCTGTTGTACGAGCAGTACTTC.